This T cell receptor (beta chain) was sequenced for a study of identical twins. The germline CDR1 and CDR2 sequences are SGHRS and YFSETQ. This CDR3 region has 12 residues. TCRdb analysed the 5' RACE reads with MiXCR anew, one entry per CDR3 protein. The data hold about 890,000 distinct CDR3 sequences, with roughly an eighth observed a single time. A remark on this clonotype: The junction shows a germline mismatch at one end, possibly a read error.

This sample was also put to use in a study of yellow fever vaccine responses in identical twins.

This clonotype was sampled from a woman younger than 35 in good health. Specimen: PBMCs. The chain joins TRBV5-1 to TRBJ2-1; 9 positions agree with TRBD2. The CDR3 protein is CASSSGSLELFF. CDR3 nucleotide sequence: TGCGCCAGCAGTAGCGGGAGCCTTGAGCTGTTCTTC.